These T cell receptor beta chains were read from a single sample in a study of cytomegalovirus exposure and HLA in healthy donors. Only in-frame clones appear in the TCRdb table, and some are missing; sequencing was by immunoSEQ multiplex PCR. The top ten clones hold approximately 1.1% of a sample with under 250,000 clones, just over 90% of them seen once. Sequencing was done on a sample of PBMCs. The receptors were sampled from a young woman in good health and CMV-seronegative. Each CDR3 is given with its conserved first and last residue. A D gene is named only where the DNA matches it firmly. The listing skips clone size in some rows; elsewhere it reads once, few, many or a size class.

V,size,D,J,DNA,CDR3
TRBV7-3,-,TRBD1,TRBJ1-1,TGTGCCAGCAGCACACAGGGGGTTGAGACTGAAGCTTTCTTT,CASSTQGVETEAFF
TRBV28,-,-,TRBJ1-2,TGTGCCAGCAGTTTAAAATATCTTGGCTACACCTTC,CASSLKYLGYTF
TRBV2,-,-,TRBJ2-5,TGTGCCACAACAAAACTAGGGCACCTAGAGACCCAGTACTTC,CATTKLGHLETQYF
TRBV30,-,-,TRBJ1-2,TGTGCCTGGAGGGCACGGGGGTCTCCTAACTATGGCTACACCTTC,CAWRARGSPNYGYTF
TRBV18,-,-,TRBJ1-1,TGTGCCAGCACGTTAGGGGTGAACACTGAAGCTTTCTTT,CASTLGVNTEAFF
TRBV6-1,-,-,TRBJ1-2,TGTGCCAGCAGCGCCGGGACTTATCGGGACTATGGCTACACCTTC,CASSAGTYRDYGYTF
TRBV5-1,-,-,TRBJ1-1,TGCGCCAGCAGCTGGCGGCCTTGGGGGGGCGACACTGAAGCTTTCTTT,CASSWRPWGGDTEAFF
TRBV4-1,-,-,TRBJ1-2,TGCGCCAGCAGCCAACCCGGAGATGGCTACACCTTC,CASSQPGDGYTF
TRBV10-1,-,-,TRBJ2-1,TGCGCCAGCAGTGCGTCCCTCAATGAGCAGTTCTTC,CASSASLNEQFF
TRBV30,once,TRBD1,TRBJ1-5,TGTGCCGGCACCGGGACAGGCCTCAATCAGCCCCAGCATTTT,CAGTGTGLNQPQHF
TRBV5-6,-,-,TRBJ2-7,TGTGCCAGCAGCTTGCTGACAGGCCATCTGCACTTAGGCGAGCAGTACTTC,CASSLLTGHLHLGEQYF
TRBV5-4,-,-,TRBJ2-7,TGTGCCAGCAGCAGGTGGGGGCAGAGCTCCTACGAGCAGTACTTC,CASSRWGQSSYEQYF
TRBV7-3,-,TRBD1,TRBJ2-3,TGTGCCAGCAGCTCCACAGGGGACGAGGAGGCAGATACGCAGTATTTT,CASSSTGDEEADTQYF
TRBV5-1,-,-,TRBJ2-2,TGCGCCAGCAGCTTGTCGGGGGACACCGGGGAGCTGTTTTTT,CASSLSGDTGELFF
TRBV4-2,-,TRBD1,TRBJ2-3,TGTGCCAGCAGCCAAGAAACAGGGGCCACAGATACGCAGTATTTT,CASSQETGATDTQYF
TRBV9,-,TRBD2,TRBJ2-5,TGTGCCAGCAGTCCGACTAGCGGGGACGGCGAGACCCAGTACTTC,CASSPTSGDGETQYF
TRBV5-1,-,-,TRBJ2-3,TGCGCCAGCAGCGCGGACAAACCTAGCACAGATACGCAGTATTTT,CASSADKPSTDTQYF
TRBV27,-,-,TRBJ1-2,TGTGCCAGCAGTCCGCAAAAGACAGGATTTCTCTATGGCTACACCTTC,CASSPQKTGFLYGYTF
TRBV5-5,-,TRBD1,TRBJ2-7,TGTGCCAGCAGCTTGGTGACAGGGAGCTACGAGCAGTACTTC,CASSLVTGSYEQYF
TRBV5-4,once,-,TRBJ1-5,TGTGCCAGCAGCCAAGATCAGGGCAGCATAAGGGCCAATCAGCCCCAGCATTTT,CASSQDQGSIRANQPQHF
TRBV7-2,-,TRBD2,TRBJ2-1,TGTGCCAGCAGCTACCGACAATCTAGCGGCCGTAATGAGCAGTTCTTC,CASSYRQSSGRNEQFF
TRBV2,-,TRBD1,TRBJ1-1,TGTGCCAGCAGTGAATGGGACAGGGTATCGAACACTGAAGCTTTCTTT,CASSEWDRVSNTEAFF
TRBV18,few,TRBD1,TRBJ1-2,TGTGCCAGCTTCGGACAGGGGACCCCTTATGGCTACACCTTC,CASFGQGTPYGYTF
TRBV11-2,-,TRBD1,TRBJ1-2,TGTGCCAGCAGCTTATTGGGGACAGCTGAAGGCTACACCTTC,CASSLLGTAEGYTF
TRBV10-2,once,TRBD2,TRBJ2-7,TGCGCCAGCCGAAATAAATCTCCGGGACTAGCGGGGGGCAGGTACGAGCAGTACTTC,CASRNKSPGLAGGRYEQYF
TRBV19,-,TRBD2,TRBJ2-1,TGTGCCAGTAGTATAACTAGCGGGAGGTTGGGGAATGAGCAGTTCTTC,CASSITSGRLGNEQFF
TRBV28,-,TRBD2,TRBJ2-3,TGTGCCAGCAGTTTTTCGGGGAGGGCAGATACGCAGTATTTT,CASSFSGRADTQYF